The sequence of this T cell receptor beta chain was determined in a study of OX40 agonist ivuxolimab in advanced cancers. Looking at the study overall: Every 2 weeks, ivuxolimab was infused into the patients intravenously at between 0.01 and 10 mg/kg. Those treated in dose escalation had hepatocellular carcinoma, melanoma, renal cell cancer or head and neck cancer.

Sequenced by immunoSEQ multiplex PCR; TCRdb stores in-frame clones only, minus some. The sample has 55,000 to 70,000 clones; roughly 84% are singletons. The timepoints at which blood was sampled were baseline, cycle 4 day 1, and cycle 7 day 1. The CDR3 covers 15 residues. The V end lost 5 bases, the J end lost 6 bases, and 16 bases lay between the germline ends. CDR1 is SGHTA and CDR2 is FQGTGA in the germline V gene. This specimen consisted of CD4+ or CD8+ T cells sorted from blood, obtained in a trial of the OX40 agonist ivuxolimab. This chain uses TRBV7-3 with TRBJ2-2, with D possibly being TRBD2 (5 bases). This receptor was taken from an adult with an advanced solid tumor such as melanoma, head and neck, liver or kidney cancer. The CDR3 DNA reads TGTGCCAGCAGCCCGCCCCTAGGGCGGGCCGGGGAGCTGTTTTTT. Translated, it gives CASSPPLGRAGELFF.